This T cell receptor (beta chain) was profiled in a study of blood T cell repertoires in COVID-19. Study information: Collection of acute and convalescent COVID-19 samples took place in the United States, Italy and Spain.

Clones were sequenced by immunoSEQ multiplex PCR, and TCRdb holds only the in-frame ones, with some missing. The sample gives 250,000 to 400,000 clones, 89% of which show up once; 5% to 5.5% is in the top ten. The germline V gene encodes CDR1 SGHRS and CDR2 YFSETQ. CDR3 length: 16 amino acids. V gave up 0 bases and J gave up 4 bases, with 14 bases separating them. Clinical histories supplied by participants themselves formed the basis of cohort assignment. V usage is TRBV5-1 and J usage is TRBJ2-1; possible D gene TRBD2, 5 bases. The receptor comes from a man aged 55-75 years who had recovered from COVID-19. Sequenced: PBMCs or T cells enriched from blood (not recorded which). This chain's CDR3 is CASSLASVASYNEQFF. The CDR3, as DNA: TGCGCCAGCAGCTTGGCCTCGGTAGCGTCTTACAATGAGCAGTTCTTC. Filled out from reference TRBV5-1 and TRBJ2-1, the complete variable domain reads KAGVTQTPRYLIKTRGQQVTLSCSPISGHRSVSWYQQTPGQGLQFLFEYFSETQRNKGNFPGRFSGRQFSNSRSEMNVSTLELGDSALYLCASSLASVASYNEQFFGPGTRLTVL.